This entry lists 5 T cell receptor beta chains sequenced from one sample in a study of regulatory T cells in long-lasting Graves disease. Investigators prepared the TCR beta libraries by applying iRepertoire HTBI primers and Arm-PCR of CDR3 regions. TCRdb itself ran the multiplex PCR reads through MiXCR, one entry per CDR3 protein. In the table there are around 460,000 distinct CDR3 sequences, roughly 21% of which are singletons. As to time point: persistent/refractory GD, antithyroid drugs over 5 years with positive TRAb. Scientists built the TCR library using RNA that was extracted from PBMCs. Sample: peripheral blood mononuclear cells (PBMCs), taken when the disease was refractory, from a patient treated with antithyroid drugs. The receptors derive from a female donor with Graves disease.

There are a few counts of this clonotype. The chain combines TRBV11-3 with TRBJ2-2; D possibly matches TRBD1 or TRBD2 (5 bases each). Per germline, CDR1 SGHNT and CDR2 YENEEA. Trimming removed 4 bases at V and 4 bases at J, with 16 bases between. This CDR3 comprises 16 residues. CDR3 sequence: CASSYGTFQVTGELFF. The CDR3 coding sequence is TGTGCCAGCAGCTACGGGACCTTCCAAGTCACCGGGGAGCTGTTTTTT.

The chain joins TRBV6-1 to TRBJ2-3; 11 bases match TRBD2. The V segment lost 6 bases and the J segment 8 bases; nucleotides outside the gene matches: 10. Germline V gives CDR1 MNHNS, CDR2 SASEGT. The CDR3 extends over 15 amino acids. This chain's CDR3 is CASRTLTSGSVTQYF. DNA of the CDR3: TGTGCCAGCAGGACACTAACTAGCGGGAGTGTTACGCAGTATTTT.

There are many counts of this clonotype. V gene TRBV28 combines with J gene TRBJ2-7; D unclear. Trimming shortened V by 4 bases and J by 2 bases, and 9 bases separated the two germline ends. Germline loops: CDR1 MDHEN, CDR2 SYDVKM. The CDR3 extends over 13 amino acids. CDR3 in amino acids: CASSSHDTYEQYF. In nucleotides, the CDR3 is TGTGCCAGCAGTTCCCATGATACCTACGAGCAGTACTTC.

The CDR3 coding sequence is TGTGCCAGCACGCCGTGGGGGAGTTTTCAACCCCAGCATTTT. The encoded protein is CASTPWGSFQPQHF. J is TRBJ1-5 and V is TRBV6-2 or TRBV6-3; D is perhaps TRBD1 (5 bases). The CDR3 extends over 14 amino acids. The germline V gene encodes CDR1 MNHEY and CDR2 SVGEGT. Trimming removed 7 bases at V and 10 bases at J, with 20 bases between.

The chain has TRBV13 and TRBJ2-7, with TRBD1 matching 8 bases. CDR1 and CDR2 from the germline V gene are PRHDT and FYEKMQ (reference sequence). J was trimmed by 6 bases and V by 1 base; bases with no gene match: 5. This CDR3 is 14 amino acids long. DNA for the CDR3: TGTGCCAGCAGCTTAGCAGGGGGCCCCCCCGAGCAGTACTTC. It specifies CASSLAGGPPEQYF.